These T cell receptor beta chains were read from a single sample in a study of blood T cell repertoires in COVID-19. Clones were read by immunoSEQ multiplex PCR, and TCRdb kept only the in-frame ones, dropping some. The sample includes 180,000 or so clones, 80% to 90% of them seen just once. Sample: peripheral blood. These receptors originate from a man aged 55-75 years with acute or convalescent COVID-19. Each CDR3 is given with its conserved first and last residue. Each record gives: clone size, CDR3 length, J gene, D gene, V gene, CDR3 protein, CDR3 DNA. A D gene is named only where the DNA matches it firmly. Clone size is shown for a subset of rows, as once, few, many or a class of expanded clone.

NA | 16 | TRBJ1-2 | TRBD1 | TRBV19 | CASSRGQGAVNYGYTF | TGTGCCAGTAGTAGGGGACAGGGCGCCGTTAACTATGGCTACACCTTC
NA | 13 | TRBJ2-7 | NA | TRBV7-2 | CASSWAGSYEQYF | TGTGCCAGCAGCTGGGCCGGTTCCTACGAGCAGTACTTC
NA | 14 | TRBJ1-2 | TRBD1 | TRBV15 | CATSRDAGGYGYTF | TGTGCCACCAGCAGAGACGCAGGGGGATATGGCTACACCTTC
NA | 15 | TRBJ1-5 | NA | TRBV6-6 | CASSLEFSGNQPQHF | TGTGCCAGCAGTTTAGAGTTTAGTGGCAATCAGCCCCAGCATTTT
NA | 17 | TRBJ2-1 | TRBD2 | TRBV9 | CASSDSGTRSSYNEQFF | TGTGCCAGCAGCGACTCCGGGACTAGAAGCTCCTACAATGAGCAGTTCTTC
NA | 15 | TRBJ1-1 | NA | TRBV10-3 | CAISDDSKGGTEAFF | TGTGCCATCAGTGATGACAGTAAAGGGGGAACTGAAGCTTTCTTT
NA | 15 | TRBJ1-1 | NA | TRBV5-6 | CASSLGGPMNTEAFF | TGTGCCAGCAGCTTGGGGGGGCCCATGAACACTGAAGCTTTCTTT
once | 13 | TRBJ2-5 | NA | TRBV12-3/TRBV12-4 | CASSLEGGETQYF | TGTGCCAGCAGTTTGGAGGGGGGGGAGACCCAGTACTTC
once | 14 | TRBJ2-1 | TRBD2 | TRBV11-2 | CASSPSGGLFEQFF | TGTGCCAGCAGCCCCAGCGGGGGATTGTTTGAGCAGTTCTTC
once | 14 | TRBJ1-2 | NA | TRBV3-1/TRBV3-2 | CASSQDQLSYGYTF | TGTGCCAGCAGCCAAGATCAGTTATCGTATGGCTACACCTTC
NA | 12 | TRBJ1-2 | NA | TRBV2 | CASSLANYGYTF | TGTGCCAGCAGTCTAGCAAACTATGGCTACACCTTC
few | 16 | TRBJ2-2 | TRBD1 | TRBV10-1 | CASSDSTGAGTGELFF | TGCGCCAGCAGTGACTCAACAGGGGCCGGCACCGGGGAGCTGTTTTTT
NA | 16 | TRBJ2-1 | TRBD1 | TRBV7-8 | CASRPPHRTGPNEQFF | TGTGCCAGCAGGCCCCCCCATAGGACAGGGCCCAATGAGCAGTTCTTC
NA | 16 | TRBJ2-7 | TRBD1 | TRBV7-9 | CASSLAGQGAFDEQYF | TGTGCCAGCAGCTTAGCGGGACAGGGGGCGTTCGACGAGCAGTACTTC
few | 13 | TRBJ2-7 | TRBD2 | TRBV4-1 | CASSQGLAREQYF | TGCGCCAGCAGCCAGGGACTAGCGAGGGAGCAGTACTTC
NA | 15 | TRBJ2-2 | NA | TRBV5-1 | CASSYGLPNTGELFF | TGCGCCAGCAGCTATGGACTACCAAACACCGGGGAGCTGTTTTTT
NA | 15 | TRBJ1-5 | NA | TRBV5-5 | CASSLDSGGGQPQHF | TGTGCCAGCAGCTTGGATTCTGGGGGAGGTCAGCCCCAGCATTTT
NA | 13 | TRBJ1-2 | NA | TRBV2 | CASSEVSGVGYTF | TGTGCCAGCAGTGAAGTGTCAGGGGTAGGCTACACCTTC
once | 17 | TRBJ2-2 | NA | TRBV5-1 | CASSPPVIAENTGELFF | TGCGCCAGCAGCCCCCCCGTGATAGCGGAAAACACCGGGGAGCTGTTTTTT
NA | 15 | TRBJ1-6 | TRBD1 | TRBV7-9 | CASSLGDRVGSPLHF | TGTGCCAGCAGCTTAGGGGACAGGGTTGGTTCACCCCTCCACTTT
NA | 17 | TRBJ2-2 | TRBD2 | TRBV10-3 | CAITSFTSGRDTGELFF | TGTGCCATCACCAGCTTCACTAGCGGGAGAGACACCGGGGAGCTGTTTTTT
once | 13 | TRBJ2-1 | TRBD2 | TRBV24-1 | CATAREGYNEQFF | TGTGCCACTGCGCGGGAGGGGTACAATGAGCAGTTCTTC